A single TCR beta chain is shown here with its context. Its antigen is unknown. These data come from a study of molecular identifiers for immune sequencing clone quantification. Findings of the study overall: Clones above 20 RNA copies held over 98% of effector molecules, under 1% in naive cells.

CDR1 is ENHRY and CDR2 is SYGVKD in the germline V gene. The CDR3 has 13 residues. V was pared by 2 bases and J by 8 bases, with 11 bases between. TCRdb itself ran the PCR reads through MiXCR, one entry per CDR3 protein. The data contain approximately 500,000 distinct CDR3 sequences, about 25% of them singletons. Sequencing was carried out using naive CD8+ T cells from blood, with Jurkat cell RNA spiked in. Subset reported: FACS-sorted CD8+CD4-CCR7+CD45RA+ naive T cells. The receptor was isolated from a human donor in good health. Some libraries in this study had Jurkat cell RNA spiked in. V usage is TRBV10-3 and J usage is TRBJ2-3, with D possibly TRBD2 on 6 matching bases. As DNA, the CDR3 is TGTGCCATCAGTGAGCTTCTAGCGAGTACGCAGTATTTT. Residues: CAISELLASTQYF.